Detailed here is one TCR beta chain. In germline, CDR1 is MNHNY, CDR2 SVGAGI (reference sequence). CDR3 size: 13 residues. The ends lost 5 bases at V and 4 bases at J; junction bases unmatched: 4. TCRdb used MiXCR to reprocess the 5' RACE reads, holding one entry per CDR3 protein. The table lists tens of thousands of distinct CDR3 sequences, 9.5% to 13% of them singletons. This sample was included in a study of early T cells in non-severe SARS-CoV-2 infection. Sequencing was performed on whole blood. The chain carries TRBV6-6 and TRBJ2-7, with 8 bases fitting TRBD1. This TCR was recovered from an adult who was a healthcare worker with PCR-confirmed SARS-CoV-2 infection or an uninfected control (not recorded which). The CDR3 DNA is TGTGCCAGCAGTCAGGACAGGGAATACGAGCAGTACTTC. Its translation: CASSQDREYEQYF.